This T cell receptor beta chain is from a study of T cells in women clearing cervical HPV infection. As for this clone: Coverage ceases 3 residues before the CDR3 finishes, and the germline J gene fills in the end.

Clones were sequenced by immunoSEQ multiplex PCR, and TCRdb holds only the in-frame ones, with some missing. Here the sample table reports under 25,000 clones. V shed 2 bases, J shed 0 bases, and the junction held 2 bases outside the gene matches. CDR3 size: 15 residues. Germline V lookup: CDR1 ENHRY, CDR2 SYGVKD. The J gene is TRBJ2-3, the V gene TRBV10-3, with 7 bases that match TRBD2. The sequenced material came from blood buffy coat. This receptor was identified in a woman between 18 and 75 years old with a cervical HPV16 infection that either progressed to CIN3+ or cleared (not recorded which). The CDR3 DNA, read in part, is TGTGCCATCAGTGAGGGACTAGACAGCACAGATACG. This codes for CAISEGLDSTDT. The CDR3, in full, reads CAISEGLDSTDTQYF.